The rows below give T cell receptor beta chains drawn from one sample of a study of T-cell memory formation after mild COVID-19. Each CDR3 protein is one row after TCRdb ran MiXCR on the 5' RACE reads. The table has a few hundred thousand distinct CDR3 sequences, 25% to 30% seen once; the top ten hold about 14%. The sample comprised PBMCs or a T cell subset sorted from them (not recorded which). The receptor set was obtained from an adult woman who had mild COVID-19 (a few samples of this study predate the infection). Cell type and time point are not known. CDR3s include the opening cysteine and the closing phenylalanine or tryptophan. A D gene is named only where the DNA matches it firmly. The size entry is marked missing in some rows and otherwise reads once, few, many or a size class.

d_gene	j_gene	abundance	v_gene	CDR3aa	CDR3nt
.	TRBJ2-2	.	TRBV13	CASSLGIPGANTGELFF	TGTGCCAGCAGCCTCGGGATCCCGGGTGCGAACACCGGGGAGCTGTTTTTT
.	TRBJ1-1	once	TRBV12-3/TRBV12-4	CASTPLVWGGGKGTEAFF	TGTGCCAGCACCCCCCTCGTTTGGGGCGGGGGCAAGGGCACTGAAGCTTTCTTT
TRBD2	TRBJ2-3	.	TRBV4-3	CASSQDILAGDTDTQYF	TGCGCCAGCAGCCAAGATATACTAGCGGGAGACACAGATACGCAGTATTTT
.	TRBJ2-4	.	TRBV12-5	CANETDRAKNIQYF	TGTGCTAACGAGACAGACCGAGCCAAAAACATTCAGTACTTC
TRBD1	TRBJ1-2	.	TRBV6-5	CASSFSYSGTGHYGYTF	TGTGCCAGCAGTTTTTCGTACTCCGGGACAGGGCACTATGGCTACACCTTC
.	TRBJ1-1	.	TRBV5-1	CASSLAGGLVEAFF	TGCGCCAGCAGCTTGGCCGGAGGGTTGGTAGAAGCTTTCTTT
.	TRBJ2-7	many	TRBV5-1	CASSFGANYEQYF	TGCGCCAGCAGCTTTGGCGCAAACTACGAGCAGTACTTC
.	TRBJ2-3	.	TRBV10-3	CAISESEYTQYF	TGTGCCATCAGTGAGTCCGAGTATACGCAGTATTTT
TRBD1	TRBJ2-6	.	TRBV6-1	CASRGDRVQPGANVLTF	TGTGCCAGCAGGGGGGACAGGGTGCAACCTGGGGCCAACGTCCTGACTTTC
.	TRBJ2-7	few	TRBV29-1	CSVVWDSYEQYF	TGCAGCGTTGTCTGGGATTCCTACGAGCAGTACTTC
.	TRBJ1-2	.	TRBV7-9	CASSYPGAPLYGYTF	TGTGCCAGCAGCTACCCGGGTGCCCCCCTATATGGCTACACCTTC
TRBD2	TRBJ2-5	.	TRBV20-1	CSARDRPRLAGEETQYF	TGCAGTGCTAGAGATCGTCCCCGACTAGCGGGGGAAGAGACCCAGTACTTC